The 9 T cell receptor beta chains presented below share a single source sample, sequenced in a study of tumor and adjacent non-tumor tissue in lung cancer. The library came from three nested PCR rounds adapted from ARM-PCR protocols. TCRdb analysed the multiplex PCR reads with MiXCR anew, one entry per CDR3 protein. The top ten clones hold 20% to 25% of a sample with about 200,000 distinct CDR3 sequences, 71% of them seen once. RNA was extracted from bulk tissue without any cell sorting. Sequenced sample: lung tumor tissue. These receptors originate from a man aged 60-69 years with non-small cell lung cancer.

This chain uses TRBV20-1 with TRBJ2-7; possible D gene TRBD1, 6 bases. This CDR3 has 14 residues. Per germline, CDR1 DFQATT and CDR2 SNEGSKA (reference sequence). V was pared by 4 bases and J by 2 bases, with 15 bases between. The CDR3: CSAKLSEGAYEQYF. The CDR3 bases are TGCAGTGCTAAGTTGTCTGAGGGGGCCTACGAGCAGTACTTC.

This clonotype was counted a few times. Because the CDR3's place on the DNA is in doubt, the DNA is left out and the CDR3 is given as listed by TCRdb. CDR3 sequence: CTSSLVGRGIEAYF. V usage is TRBV11-2 and J usage is TRBJ1-1. Germline V CDR1 and CDR2: SGHAT, FQNNGV. 14 amino acids form the CDR3, both terminal residues included.

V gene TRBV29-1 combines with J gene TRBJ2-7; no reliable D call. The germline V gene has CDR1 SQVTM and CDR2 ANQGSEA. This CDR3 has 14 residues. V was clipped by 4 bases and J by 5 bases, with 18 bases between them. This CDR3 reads CSVVVRTASNEQYF. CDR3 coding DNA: TGCAGCGTTGTCGTGCGCACGGCGTCGAACGAGCAGTACTTC.

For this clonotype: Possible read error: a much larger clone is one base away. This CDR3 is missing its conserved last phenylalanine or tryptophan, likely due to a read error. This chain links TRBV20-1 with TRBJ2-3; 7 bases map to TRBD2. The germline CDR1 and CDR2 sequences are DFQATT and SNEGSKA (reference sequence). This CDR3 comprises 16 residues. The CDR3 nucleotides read TGCAGTGCGAGAGGAGGCCTTGGGCCCGGGGGGGATACGCAGTATTTG. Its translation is CSARGGLGPGGDTQYL.

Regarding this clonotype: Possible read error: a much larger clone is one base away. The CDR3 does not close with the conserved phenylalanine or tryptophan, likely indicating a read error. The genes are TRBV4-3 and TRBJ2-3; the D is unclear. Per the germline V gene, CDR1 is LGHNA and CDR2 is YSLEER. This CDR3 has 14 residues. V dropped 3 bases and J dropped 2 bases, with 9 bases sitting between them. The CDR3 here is CASSHEYATDTQYL. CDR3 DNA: TGCGCCAGCAGCCATGAATACGCCACAGATACGCAGTATTTG.

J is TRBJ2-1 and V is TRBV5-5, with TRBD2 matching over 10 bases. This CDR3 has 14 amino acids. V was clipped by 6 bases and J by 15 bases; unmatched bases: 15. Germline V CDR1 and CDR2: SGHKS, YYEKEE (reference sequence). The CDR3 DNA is TGTGCCAGCAACCTAGCGGGGGCCAGCAATGAACTGTTCTTC. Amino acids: CASNLAGASNELFF.

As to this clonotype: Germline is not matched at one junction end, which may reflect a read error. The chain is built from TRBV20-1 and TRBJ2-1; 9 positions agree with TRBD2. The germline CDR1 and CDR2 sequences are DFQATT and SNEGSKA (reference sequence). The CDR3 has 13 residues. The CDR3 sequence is CRPRGGGANEKFF. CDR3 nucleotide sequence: TGCAGGCCTAGGGGCGGGGGGGCCAATGAGAAGTTCTTC.

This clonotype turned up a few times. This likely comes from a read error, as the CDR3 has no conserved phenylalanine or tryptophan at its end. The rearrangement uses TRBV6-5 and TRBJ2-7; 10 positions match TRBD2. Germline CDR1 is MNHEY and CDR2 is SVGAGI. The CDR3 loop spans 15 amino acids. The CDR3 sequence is CANSYLAGVSYEQYL. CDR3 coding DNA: TGTGCCAACAGTTACCTAGCGGGAGTCTCCTACGAGCAGTACCTC.

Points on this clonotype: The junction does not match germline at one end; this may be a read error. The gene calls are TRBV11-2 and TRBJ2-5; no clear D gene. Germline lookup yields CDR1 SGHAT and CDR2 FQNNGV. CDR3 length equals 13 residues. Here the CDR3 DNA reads TGTGTCAGCAGGTTAGGCCAGAGAGAGACCCAGCACTTC. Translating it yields CVSRLGQRETQHF.